This paragraph covers one TCR beta chain sequence. Antigen unknown. Both 60 Vbeta primers and 13 Jbeta primers went into the PCR. Data came from immunoSEQ multiplex PCR; TCRdb stores just in-frame clones and leaves some out. The sample holds 110,000 to 150,000 clones, approximately 63% seen once. The data originate from a study of cytomegalovirus exposure and HLA in healthy donors. In the study overall: The Caucasian-associated ancestry cluster held less than 85% of 398 genotyped donors. General observations from the study: The study found most TCR sequences rare, yet found some public TCRs in many donors. An analysis done earlier found most TCR beta V segments productive about 87% or about 30% of the time. Highly shared sequence variants in one cluster were likely a sequencing artifact.

Trimming left V 3 bases short and J 8 bases short, with 7 bases between. The CDR3 extends over 11 amino acids. Germline CDR1 reads SGHAT; CDR2 reads FQNNGV. The clonotype was recovered from a woman aged 60-75 years in good health and CMV-seropositive. This chain connects TRBV11-2 to TRBJ1-2; the D is unclear. The source material was PBMCs. CDR3 DNA sequence: TGTGCCAGCAGCTTGTACCGGGGCTACACCTTC. Amino acids: CASSLYRGYTF.